This note documents a single T cell receptor beta chain sequence. Its antigen is not known. This sample was included in a study of T cell responses to AZD1222 COVID-19 vaccine. In germline, CDR1 is MNHEY, CDR2 SMNVEV (reference sequence). CDR3 length equals 16 residues. V was cut by 3 bases and J by 6 bases, with 15 bases left in between. Study-wide findings and caveats: Clonal diversity was possibly underestimated, and white British individuals and females predominated among donors.

Samples with a second dose at about 4 or about 12 weeks were pooled together. Assay used: immunoSEQ multiplex PCR; TCRdb lists only in-frame clones, some missing. The repertoire has some 81,000 clones, 85% to 95% of them found once; the top ten carry about 9.9%. This chain links TRBV27 with TRBJ1-6; D unclear. The TCR was taken from an adult who received the AZD1222 COVID-19 vaccine. Material: peripheral blood, obtained 28 days after the second AZD1222 dose. The CDR3 loop is CASSLTAVSINSPLHF. CDR3 coding DNA: TGTGCCAGCAGTTTGACGGCGGTTTCGATTAATTCACCCCTCCACTTT.